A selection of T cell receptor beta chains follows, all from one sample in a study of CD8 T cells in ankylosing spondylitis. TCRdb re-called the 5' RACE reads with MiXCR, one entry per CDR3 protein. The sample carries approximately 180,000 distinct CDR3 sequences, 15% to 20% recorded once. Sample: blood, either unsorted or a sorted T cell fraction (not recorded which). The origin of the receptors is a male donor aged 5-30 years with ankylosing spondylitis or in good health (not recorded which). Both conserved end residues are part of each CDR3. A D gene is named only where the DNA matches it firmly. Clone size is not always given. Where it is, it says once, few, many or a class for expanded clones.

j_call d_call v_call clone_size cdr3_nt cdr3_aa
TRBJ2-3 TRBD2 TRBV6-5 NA TGTGCCAGCAGCACCGGGACTAGCGTAGATACGCAGTATTTT CASSTGTSVDTQYF
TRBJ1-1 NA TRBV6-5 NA TGTGCCAGCATGGGGTTCCGCACTGAAGCTTTCTTT CASMGFRTEAFF
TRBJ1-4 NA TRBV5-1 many TGCGCCAGCAGCGATATCACAGTCCAGCCTGAAAAACTGTTTTTT CASSDITVQPEKLFF
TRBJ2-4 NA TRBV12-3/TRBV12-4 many TGTGCCAGCAGTTTTGGTGGTGCCAAAAACATTCAGTACTTC CASSFGGAKNIQYF
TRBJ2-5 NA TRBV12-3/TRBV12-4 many TGTGCCAGCGGGGAGTTTTATGGAACTTACCAAGAGACCCAGTACTTC CASGEFYGTYQETQYF
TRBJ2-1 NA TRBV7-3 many TGTGCCAGCAGTTCTCAAAGGGGACACAATGAGCAGTTCTTC CASSSQRGHNEQFF
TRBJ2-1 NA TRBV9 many TGTGCCAGCAGCGTCTCTGAGCGCCCTTCAAGTGAGCAGTTCTTC CASSVSERPSSEQFF
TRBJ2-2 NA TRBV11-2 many TGTGCCACCTCGACGGGGGAAGCCGGGGAGCTGTTTTTT CATSTGEAGELFF
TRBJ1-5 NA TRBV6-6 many TGTGCCAGCAGAGGGGACAATAGCAATCAGCCCCAGCATTTT CASRGDNSNQPQHF
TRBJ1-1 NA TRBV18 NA TGTGCCAGCTCACTAGGCAGGGGAGACACTGAAGCTTTCTTT CASSLGRGDTEAFF
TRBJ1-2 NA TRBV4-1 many TGCGCCAGCAGCCAAGTATTGCTTAGGGGGATGGGGAACTATGGCTACACCTTC CASSQVLLRGMGNYGYTF
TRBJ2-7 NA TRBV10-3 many TGTGCCATCAGTGAGCTTGTCGGAGGCGAGCAGTACTTC CAISELVGGEQYF
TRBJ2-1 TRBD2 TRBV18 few TGTGCCAGCTCACCACCCGGACTAGCGGGATCCTTGACCTACAATGAGCAGTTCTTC CASSPPGLAGSLTYNEQFF
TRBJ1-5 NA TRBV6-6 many TGTGCCAGCATCGACCGATGGGGCAATCAGCCCCAGCATTTT CASIDRWGNQPQHF
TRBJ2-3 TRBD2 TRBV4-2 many TGTGCCAGCAGGGTCGGGGGGACTCCCTCCAGCACAGATACGCAGTATTTT CASRVGGTPSSTDTQYF
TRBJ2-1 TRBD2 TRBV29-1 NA TGCAGCGTTGAAAACCACCTACTAGCGGGAGGGCCGAATGAGCAGTTCTTC CSVENHLLAGGPNEQFF
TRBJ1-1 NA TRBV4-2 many TGTGCCAGCAGCCAAGTTTCAGGGATGGCTTTCTTT CASSQVSGMAFF
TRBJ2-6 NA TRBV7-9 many TGTGCCAGCGGGCTGACGGTCGACTCTGGGGCCAACGTCCTGACTTTC CASGLTVDSGANVLTF
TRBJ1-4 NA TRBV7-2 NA TGTGCCAGCAGCTTAGTAGGCTTTTCGGAAAAACTGTTTTTT CASSLVGFSEKLFF
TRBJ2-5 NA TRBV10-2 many TGCGCCAGCAGTGGCATATTCTGGGAGACCCAGTACTTC CASSGIFWETQYF
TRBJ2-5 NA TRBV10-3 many TGTGCCATCAGTGGTGGTAGCTCCGAAGAGACCCAGTACTTC CAISGGSSEETQYF
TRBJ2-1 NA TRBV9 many TGTGCCAGCCCGGAGGGGGCAACCTACAATGAGCAGTTCTTC CASPEGATYNEQFF
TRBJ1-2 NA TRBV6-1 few TGTGCCAGCAGTGAGGGGACTCTCTCTGGCTACACCTTC CASSEGTLSGYTF
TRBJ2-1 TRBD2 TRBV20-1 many TGCAGTGCTAGAGACGCGGGAGCCTACAATGAGCAGTTCTTC CSARDAGAYNEQFF
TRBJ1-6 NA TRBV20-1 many TGCAGTGCTAGAGATCGGCGGGTCAGCCCTTCACCCCTCCACTTT CSARDRRVSPSPLHF
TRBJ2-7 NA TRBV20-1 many TGCAGTGCTAGAGATGGGCAGCTACACTCCTACGAGCAGTACTTC CSARDGQLHSYEQYF
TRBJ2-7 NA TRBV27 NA TGTGCCAGCAGCCTGAGAATAGGTTCCTCCTACGAGCAGTACTTC CASSLRIGSSYEQYF
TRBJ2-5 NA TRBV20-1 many TGCAGTGCCAGGGTCCAGGACCTTACGGAGACCCAGTACTTC CSARVQDLTETQYF
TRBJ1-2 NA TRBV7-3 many TGTGCCAGCAGCTTGAGTGGGGGCAGTGGCTACACCTTC CASSLSGGSGYTF
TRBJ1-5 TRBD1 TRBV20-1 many TGCAGTGCTAGCTTGGCAGGGGGCAGGCAGCCCCAGCATTTT CSASLAGGRQPQHF
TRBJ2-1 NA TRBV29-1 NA TGCAGCCATGGGATCGGGCATGGCGATGAGCAGTTCTTC CSHGIGHGDEQFF
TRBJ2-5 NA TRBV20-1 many TGCAGTGCTATCGGCGGGTACGAGACCCAGTACTTC CSAIGGYETQYF
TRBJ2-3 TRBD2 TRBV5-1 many TGCGCCAGCAGCGAAACTAGCGGATACGCCCTAAGCACAGATACGCAGTATTTT CASSETSGYALSTDTQYF
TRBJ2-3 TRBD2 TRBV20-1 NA TGCAGTGCCCGAAAAGCGGGAGTATCAGATACGCAGTATTTT CSARKAGVSDTQYF
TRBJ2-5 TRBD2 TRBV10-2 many TGCGCCAGCAGTGCGGTGATACTAGCGGACTCCCAAGAGACCCAGTACTTC CASSAVILADSQETQYF
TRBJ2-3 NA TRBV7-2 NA TGTGCCAGCAGCCCCCCCCCAGCGGGTATCACAGATACGCAGTATTTT CASSPPPAGITDTQYF
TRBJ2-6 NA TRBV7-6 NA TGTGCCAGCAGCTTAGCGTCACCGGACACGCTCTCTGGGGCCAACGTCCTGACTTTC CASSLASPDTLSGANVLTF
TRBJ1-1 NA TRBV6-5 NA TGTGCCAGCAGTTACCCGACTAGGCAGGCTGAAGCTTTCTTT CASSYPTRQAEAFF
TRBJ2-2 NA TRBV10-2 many TGCGCCAGCAGTGCTATCCGTCCAGGGGGGATCGGGGAGCTGTTTTTT CASSAIRPGGIGELFF
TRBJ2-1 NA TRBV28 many TGTGCCAGCGGATGGGGGGGCAGGGGACGGGATGAGCAGTTCTTC CASGWGGRGRDEQFF
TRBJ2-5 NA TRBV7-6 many TGTGCCAGCAGCTTAGAGCGGAGGGAGACCCAGTACTTC CASSLERRETQYF
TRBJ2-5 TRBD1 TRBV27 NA TGTGCCAGCAGTTTAGTCCCGGGACAGGGCCCTAAAGAGACCCAGTACTTC CASSLVPGQGPKETQYF
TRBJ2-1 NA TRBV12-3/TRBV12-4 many TGTGCCAGCAGTTCCGCGGGGTCCTACAATGAGCAGTTCTTC CASSSAGSYNEQFF
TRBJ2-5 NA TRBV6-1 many TGTGCCAGCAGTGAAGTTTCAGGGGCCGGGGAGACCCAGTACTTC CASSEVSGAGETQYF
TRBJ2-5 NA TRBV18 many TGTGCCAGCTCACGGGGGCTAGCAAACCCACAAGAGACCCAGTACTTC CASSRGLANPQETQYF
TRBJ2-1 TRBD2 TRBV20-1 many TGCAGTGCTAGAAAGCGGGAGGGCCCCTACAATGAGCAGTTCTTC CSARKREGPYNEQFF
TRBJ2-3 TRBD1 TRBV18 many TGTGCCAGCTCACCGTGGACAGGCCCGACAGATACGCAGTATTTT CASSPWTGPTDTQYF
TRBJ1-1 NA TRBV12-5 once TGTGCTAGTGGTTTGACCTATGAAGCTTTCTTT CASGLTYEAFF
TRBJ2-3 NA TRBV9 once TGTGCCAGCAGCAGAATGGAGGGTAGAGATACGCAGTATTTT CASSRMEGRDTQYF
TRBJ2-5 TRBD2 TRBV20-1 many TGCAGTGCTAGGGGACTAGCGGGGCAAGAGACCCAGTACTTC CSARGLAGQETQYF
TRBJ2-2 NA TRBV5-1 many TGCGCCAGCAGCTTGGGGCAGGGGAACACCGGGGAGCTGTCTTTT CASSLGQGNTGELSF
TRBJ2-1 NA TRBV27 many TGTGCCAGCAGGGACGGGGGGCTATCGGGTAATGAGCAGTTCTTC CASRDGGLSGNEQFF
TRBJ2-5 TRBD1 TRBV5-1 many TGCGCCAGCAGCGTAACCGGGACAGAGCAAGAGACCCAGTACTTC CASSVTGTEQETQYF
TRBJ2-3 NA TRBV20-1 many TGCAGTGCTAGAGCCGCGGGATGGCCGGCCGATACGCAGTATTTT CSARAAGWPADTQYF
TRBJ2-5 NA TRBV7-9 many TGTGCCAGCAGCTTTGCTAGAGAACAAGAGACCCAGTACTTC CASSFAREQETQYF
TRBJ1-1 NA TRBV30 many TGTGCCTGGAGTGCGGGTGCGAACACTGAAGCTTTCTTT CAWSAGANTEAFF
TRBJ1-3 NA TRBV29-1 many TGCAGCGTTGTCCTTGGGGGAGCTGGAAACACCATATATTTT CSVVLGGAGNTIYF
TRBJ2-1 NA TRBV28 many TGTGCCAGCAGTTTATTGGGCTCACACAATGAGCAGTTCTTC CASSLLGSHNEQFF
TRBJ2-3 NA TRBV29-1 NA TGCAGCGTTGATAACACAGATACGCAGTATTTT CSVDNTDTQYF